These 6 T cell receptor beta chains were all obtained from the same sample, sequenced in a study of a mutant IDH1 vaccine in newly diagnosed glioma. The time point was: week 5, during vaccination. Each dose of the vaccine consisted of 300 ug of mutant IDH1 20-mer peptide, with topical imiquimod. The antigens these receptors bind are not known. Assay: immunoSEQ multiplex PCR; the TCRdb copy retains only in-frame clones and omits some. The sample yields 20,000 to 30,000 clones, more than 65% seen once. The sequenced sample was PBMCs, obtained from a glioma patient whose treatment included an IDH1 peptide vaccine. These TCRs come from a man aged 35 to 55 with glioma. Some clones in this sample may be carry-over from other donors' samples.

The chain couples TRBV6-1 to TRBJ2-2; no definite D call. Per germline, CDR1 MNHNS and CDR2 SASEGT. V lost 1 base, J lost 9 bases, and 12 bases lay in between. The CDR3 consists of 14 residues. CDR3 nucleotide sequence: TGTGCCAGCAGTGAAGGATCGGGCTTCCGGGAGCTGTTTTTT. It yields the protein CASSEGSGFRELFF.

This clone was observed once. DNA of the CDR3: TGTGCCAGCAGAATCGACACGGATTATGGCTACACCTTC. This sequence encodes CASRIDTDYGYTF. This chain joins TRBV6-5 and TRBJ1-2; D not certain. The CDR3 has 13 residues. The V end lost 6 bases, the J end lost 5 bases, and 13 bases lay between the germline ends. CDR1 is MNHEY, CDR2 SVGAGI, per germline.

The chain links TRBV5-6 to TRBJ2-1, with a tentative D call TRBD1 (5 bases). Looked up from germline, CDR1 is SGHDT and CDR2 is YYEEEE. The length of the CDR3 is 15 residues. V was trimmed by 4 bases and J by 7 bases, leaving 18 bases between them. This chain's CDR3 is CASSPGSAYDNEQFF. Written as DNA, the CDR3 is TGTGCCAGCAGCCCAGGGTCGGCTTACGATAATGAGCAGTTCTTC.

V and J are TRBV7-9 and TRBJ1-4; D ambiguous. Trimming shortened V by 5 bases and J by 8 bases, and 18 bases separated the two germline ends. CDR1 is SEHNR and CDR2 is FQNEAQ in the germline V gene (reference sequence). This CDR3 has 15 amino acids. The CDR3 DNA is TGTGCCAGCAGCCACCCCGTGCGCCTTCGAGAAAAACTGTTTTTT. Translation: CASSHPVRLREKLFF.

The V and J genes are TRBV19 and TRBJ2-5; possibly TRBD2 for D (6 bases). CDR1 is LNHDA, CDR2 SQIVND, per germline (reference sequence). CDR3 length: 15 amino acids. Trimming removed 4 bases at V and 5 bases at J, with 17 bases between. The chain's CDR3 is CASSTPFEGGETQYF. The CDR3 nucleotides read TGTGCCAGTAGTACCCCGTTTGAGGGAGGCGAGACCCAGTACTTC.

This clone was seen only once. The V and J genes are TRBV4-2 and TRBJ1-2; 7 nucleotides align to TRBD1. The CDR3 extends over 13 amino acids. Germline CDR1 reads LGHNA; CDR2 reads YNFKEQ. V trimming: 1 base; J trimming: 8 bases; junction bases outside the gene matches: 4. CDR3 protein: CASSQVQGRGYTF. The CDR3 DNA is TGTGCCAGCAGCCAAGTACAGGGGAGGGGCTACACCTTC.